The 18 T cell receptor beta chains reported below all come from one sample, sequenced in a study of cytomegalovirus exposure and HLA in healthy donors. Primers: 60 Vbeta forward and 13 Jbeta reverse. The repertoire was sequenced with immunoSEQ multiplex PCR; TCRdb's copy has only in-frame clones and lacks some. Of roughly 200,000 clones listed, around 83% are singletons. The sample taken for sequencing was PBMCs. The receptors here all came from a middle-aged man in good health and CMV-seropositive.

The rearrangement links TRBV6-1 to TRBJ1-2; the D gene is possibly TRBD1 (5 bases). CDR1 MNHNS and CDR2 SASEGT come from the germline V gene. There are 15 residues in the CDR3. Trimming cost V 3 bases and J 4 bases, with 15 bases left between them. CDR3: CASSESGLFRYGYTF. In nucleotides, the CDR3 is TGTGCCAGCAGTGAGTCAGGGCTTTTTCGCTATGGCTACACCTTC.

The chain joins TRBV27 to TRBJ2-7, with 8 positions matching TRBD1. The length of the CDR3 is 14 residues. With V trimmed by 2 bases and J by 3 bases, 3 bases remained unmatched. In germline, CDR1 is MNHEY, CDR2 SMNVEV (reference sequence). CDR3 DNA sequence: TGTGCCAGCAGTTTACGGACAGGGAGCTACGAGCAGTACTTC. Translated: CASSLRTGSYEQYF.

The chain employs TRBV7-8 and TRBJ2-5, with D possibly being TRBD1 (5 bases). V was trimmed by 5 bases and J by 3 bases, leaving 19 bases between them. CDR1 and CDR2 (germline): SGHVS, FQNEAQ. The CDR3 runs to 16 residues. This chain's CDR3 is CASSILRAPQEETQYF. In nucleotides, the CDR3 is TGTGCCAGCAGCATTCTCCGGGCCCCACAGGAAGAGACCCAGTACTTC.

The V gene is TRBV11-2, the J gene TRBJ1-2; D perhaps matches TRBD1 (5 bases). The CDR3 length is 18 residues. Germline lookup yields CDR1 SGHAT and CDR2 FQNNGV. Trimming removed 6 bases at V and 2 bases at J, with 25 bases between. This CDR3 reads CASSFSQEGGTENYGYTF. In DNA, the CDR3 is TGTGCCAGCAGTTTTAGTCAGGAGGGCGGGACTGAGAACTATGGCTACACCTTC.

The chain carries TRBV5-1 and TRBJ1-2; D is perhaps TRBD1 (5 bases). Trimming pared 2 bases from V and 4 bases from J, leaving 12 bases between. This CDR3 is built from 14 residues. The germline V gene has CDR1 SGHRS and CDR2 YFSETQ. CDR3 in amino acids: CASSLRGEAYGYTF. CDR3 coding DNA: TGCGCCAGCAGCTTACGAGGGGAGGCCTATGGCTACACCTTC.

The chain carries TRBV28 and TRBJ1-5; 7 bases are a match to TRBD1. Germline V CDR1 and CDR2: MDHEN, SYDVKM. This CDR3 is built from 16 residues. J gave up 4 bases and V 1 base, and 7 bases lay outside the gene matches. DNA of the CDR3: TGTGCCAGCAGTTTATACAGGGGACTAGGAAATCAGCCCCAGCATTTT. Translated: CASSLYRGLGNQPQHF.

The genes are TRBV5-6 and TRBJ1-1; D is uncertain. The CDR3 has 13 amino acids. V lost 3 bases, J lost 11 bases, and 17 bases lay in between. Germline V gene lookup returns CDR1 SGHDT and CDR2 YYEEEE. The CDR3 DNA reads TGTGCCAGCAGCTACCGAGACCACAGACGGGCTTTCTTT. Protein: CASSYRDHRRAFF. The full variable domain, completed using reference TRBV5-6 and TRBJ1-1, is DAGVTQSPTHLIKTRGQQVTLRCSPKSGHDTVSWYQQALGQGPQFIFQYYEEEERQRGNFPDRFSGHQFPNYSSELNVNALLLGDSALYLCASSYRDHRRAFFGQGTRLTVV.

V usage is TRBV19 and J usage is TRBJ1-3; 8 bases map to TRBD1. The germline CDR1 and CDR2 sequences are LNHDA and SQIVND (reference sequence). After removal of 0 bases from V and 4 bases from J, the junction contained 2 bases not matched to a gene. This CDR3 has 15 amino acids. The CDR3 is CASSIEDRGGNTIYF. The CDR3 DNA sequence: TGTGCCAGTAGTATAGAAGACAGGGGAGGAAACACCATATATTTT.

J is TRBJ1-1 and V is TRBV18; 8 bases line up with TRBD1. The length of the CDR3 is 16 residues. After removal of 2 bases from V and 0 bases from J, the junction contained 5 bases not matched to a gene. Germline V gene sequence: CDR1 KGHSH, CDR2 LQKENI. CDR3 region: CASSPVAGGMNTEAFF. CDR3 bases: TGTGCCAGCTCACCAGTTGCAGGGGGCATGAACACTGAAGCTTTCTTT.

V usage is TRBV11-2 and J usage is TRBJ1-2, with D uncertain. V was clipped by 0 bases and J by 8 bases, with 10 bases between them. Per germline, CDR1 SGHAT and CDR2 FQNNGV. This CDR3 contains 13 residues. CDR3 DNA: TGTGCCAGCAGCTTAGATTCGGGGAGAGGCTACACCTTC. It is translated as CASSLDSGRGYTF.

The rearrangement links TRBV14 to TRBJ2-1; 9 nucleotides align to TRBD1. J gave up 7 bases and V 2 bases, and 9 bases lay outside the gene matches. The CDR3 contains 16 residues. CDR1 SGHDN and CDR2 FVKESK come from the germline V gene. The CDR3 sequence is CASSQLKTGGRNEQFF. In DNA, the CDR3 is TGTGCCAGCAGCCAATTGAAGACAGGGGGAAGGAATGAGCAGTTCTTC.

The rearrangement links TRBV2 to TRBJ1-6; 8 bases align to TRBD1. CDR3 length: 13 residues. The junction had 1 base not matched to a gene; V was cut back by 4 bases and J by 8 bases. Looked up from germline, CDR1 is SNHLY and CDR2 is FYNNEI. The DNA of the CDR3 is TGTGCCAGCAGTGTGGACAGGGATTCACCCCTCCACTTT. Translating it yields CASSVDRDSPLHF.

J is TRBJ2-5 and V is TRBV7-2; D is possibly TRBD2 (6 bases). Gene TRBJ2-7 matches the end of the DNA better, so the J call may be wrong. CDR1 SGHTA and CDR2 FQGNSA come from the germline V gene. This CDR3 spans 17 amino acids. The CDR3 loop reads CASSLRGIGGEAYEQYF. The CDR3 DNA reads TGTGCCAGCAGCTTAAGGGGAATCGGGGGTGAGGCCTACGAGCAGTACTTC.

This chain uses TRBV6-5 with TRBJ2-3, with D unresolved. Per the germline V gene, CDR1 is MNHEY and CDR2 is SVGAGI. Trimming removed 2 bases at V and 4 bases at J, with 7 bases between. The CDR3 spans 13 residues. The CDR3 nucleotides read TGTGCCAGCAGTTACACGAGCGCAGATACGCAGTATTTT. Translation: CASSYTSADTQYF.

The chain is built from TRBV6-5 and TRBJ2-7; the match to TRBD2 covers 8 bases. The CDR3 spans 16 residues. The ends lost 4 bases at V and 1 base at J; junction bases unmatched: 9. Germline V gene lookup returns CDR1 MNHEY and CDR2 SVGAGI. The CDR3 coding sequence is TGTGCCAGCAGTTCCGAACGCGGGGGGACTTCCTACGAGCAGTACTTC. It encodes CASSSERGGTSYEQYF.

V gene TRBV30 combines with J gene TRBJ1-3; 8 nucleotides match TRBD1. Per germline, CDR1 GTSNPN and CDR2 SVGIG (reference sequence). J lost 0 bases, V lost 5 bases, and 0 bases had no gene match. The CDR3 length is 13 residues. The CDR3 is CAWDRGSGNTIYF. In nucleotides, the CDR3 is TGTGCCTGGGACAGGGGCTCTGGAAACACCATATATTTT.

V is TRBV13 and J is TRBJ2-1, with 11 bases that match TRBD2. This CDR3 spans 19 amino acids. J lost 0 bases, V lost 5 bases, and 12 bases had no gene match. Looked up from germline, CDR1 is PRHDT and CDR2 is FYEKMQ (reference sequence). The CDR3 DNA is TGTGCCAGCAGCGCGGGACTAGCGGAGGGGGGAAGCTCCTACAATGAGCAGTTCTTC. It codes for CASSAGLAEGGSSYNEQFF.

The chain carries TRBV9 and TRBJ2-7, with 7 bases lining up with TRBD1. There are 14 residues in the CDR3. The trim removed 2 bases at V and 2 bases at J, leaving 4 bases unmatched. The germline V gene has CDR1 SGDLS and CDR2 YYNGEE. DNA of the CDR3: TGTGCCAGCAGCGTCGGGACAGAACCCTACGAGCAGTACTTC. Amino acid sequence: CASSVGTEPYEQYF.